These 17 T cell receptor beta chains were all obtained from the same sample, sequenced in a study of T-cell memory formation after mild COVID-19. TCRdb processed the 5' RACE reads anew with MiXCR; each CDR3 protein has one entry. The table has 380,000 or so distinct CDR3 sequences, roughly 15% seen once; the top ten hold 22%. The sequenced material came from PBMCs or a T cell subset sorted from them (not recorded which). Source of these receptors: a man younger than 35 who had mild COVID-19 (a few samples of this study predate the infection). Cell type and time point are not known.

The CDR3 DNA sequence: TGCGCCAGCAGCCAAGGAGTTGGGGACAGGGAGCCCGGAGGCCAAGAGACCCAGTACTTC. This codes for CASSQGVGDREPGGQETQYF. This chain uses TRBV4-3 with TRBJ2-5; 9 nucleotides agree with TRBD1. This CDR3 has 20 amino acids. The V gene end was trimmed by 1 base and the J gene end by 1 base; junction bases not matched to a gene: 16. The germline V gene has CDR1 LGHNA and CDR2 YSLEER.

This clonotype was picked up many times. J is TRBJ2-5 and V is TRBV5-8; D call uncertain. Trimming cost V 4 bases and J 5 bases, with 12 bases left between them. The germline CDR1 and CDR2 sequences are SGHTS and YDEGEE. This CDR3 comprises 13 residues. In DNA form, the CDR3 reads TGTGCCAGCAGCCGACACCTGGGGGAGACCCAGTACTTC. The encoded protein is CASSRHLGETQYF.

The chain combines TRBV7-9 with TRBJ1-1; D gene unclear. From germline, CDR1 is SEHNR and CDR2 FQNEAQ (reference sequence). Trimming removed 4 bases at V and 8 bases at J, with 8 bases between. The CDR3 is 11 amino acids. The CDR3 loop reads CASSSAPEAFF. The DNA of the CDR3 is TGTGCCAGCAGCTCCGCCCCGGAAGCTTTCTTT.

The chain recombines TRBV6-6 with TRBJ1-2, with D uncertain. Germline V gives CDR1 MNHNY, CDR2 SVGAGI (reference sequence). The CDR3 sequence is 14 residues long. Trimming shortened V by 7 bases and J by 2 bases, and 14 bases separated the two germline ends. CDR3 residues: CASTDGQENYGYTF. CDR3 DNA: TGTGCCAGCACAGACGGTCAGGAGAACTATGGCTACACCTTC.

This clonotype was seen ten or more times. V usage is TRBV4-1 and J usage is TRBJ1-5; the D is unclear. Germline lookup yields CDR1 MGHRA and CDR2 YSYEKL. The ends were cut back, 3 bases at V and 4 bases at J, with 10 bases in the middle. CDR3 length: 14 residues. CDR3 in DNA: TGCGCCAGCAGCCAGGTGGGTGGGAATCAGCCCCAGCATTTT. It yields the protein CASSQVGGNQPQHF.

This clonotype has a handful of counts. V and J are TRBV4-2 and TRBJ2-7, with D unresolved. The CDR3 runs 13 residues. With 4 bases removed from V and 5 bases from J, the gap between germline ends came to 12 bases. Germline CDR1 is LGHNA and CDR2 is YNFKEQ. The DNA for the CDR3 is TGTGCCAGCAGCCCCCGGCCTGGCCACGAGCAGTACGTC. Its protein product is CASSPRPGHEQYV.

DNA for the CDR3: TGCGCCAGCAGCTGGGGGGACTTAACCACACAAGAGACCCAGTACTTC. Translation gives CASSWGDLTTQETQYF. The chain has TRBV5-1 and TRBJ2-5, with a weak D call TRBD2 (6 bases). This CDR3 spans 16 amino acids. Germline V gene lookup returns CDR1 SGHRS and CDR2 YFSETQ. V gave up 3 bases and J gave up 2 bases, with 17 bases separating them.

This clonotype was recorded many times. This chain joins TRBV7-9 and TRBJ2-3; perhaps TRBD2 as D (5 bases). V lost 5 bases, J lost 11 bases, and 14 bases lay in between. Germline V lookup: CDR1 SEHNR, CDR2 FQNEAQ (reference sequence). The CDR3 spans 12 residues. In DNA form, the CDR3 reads TGTGCCAGCAGCCTTTCCGGCGAGGGGCAGTATTTT. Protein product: CASSLSGEGQYF.

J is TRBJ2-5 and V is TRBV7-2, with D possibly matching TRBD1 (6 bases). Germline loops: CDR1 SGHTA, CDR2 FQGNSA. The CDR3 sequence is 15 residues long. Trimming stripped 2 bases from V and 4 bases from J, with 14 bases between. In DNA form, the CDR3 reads TGTGCCAGCAGCTTAACCCAGGGGTTAGGAGAGACCCAGTACTTC. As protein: CASSLTQGLGETQYF.

The CDR3 nucleotides read TGTGCCAGCAGCCACCGGGGGGGCACTGAAGCTTTCTTT. Protein product: CASSHRGGTEAFF. J is TRBJ1-1 and V is TRBV12-3 or TRBV12-4; D may be TRBD1 (5 bases). V lost 6 bases, J lost 4 bases, and 12 bases lay in between. The CDR3 loop spans 13 amino acids.

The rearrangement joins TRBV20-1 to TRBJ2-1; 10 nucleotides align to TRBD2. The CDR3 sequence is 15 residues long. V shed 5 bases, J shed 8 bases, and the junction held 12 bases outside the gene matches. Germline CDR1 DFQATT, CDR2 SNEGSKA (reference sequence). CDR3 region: CSARVAGGPIYEQFF. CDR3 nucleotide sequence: TGCAGTGCTCGGGTAGCGGGGGGCCCAATCTATGAGCAGTTCTTC.

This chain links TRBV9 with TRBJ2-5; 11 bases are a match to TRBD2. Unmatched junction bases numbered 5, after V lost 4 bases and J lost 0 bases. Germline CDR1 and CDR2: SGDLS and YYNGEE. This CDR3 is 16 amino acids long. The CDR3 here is CASSSTSGGYQETQYF. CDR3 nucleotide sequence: TGTGCCAGCAGCTCAACTAGCGGGGGATACCAAGAGACCCAGTACTTC.

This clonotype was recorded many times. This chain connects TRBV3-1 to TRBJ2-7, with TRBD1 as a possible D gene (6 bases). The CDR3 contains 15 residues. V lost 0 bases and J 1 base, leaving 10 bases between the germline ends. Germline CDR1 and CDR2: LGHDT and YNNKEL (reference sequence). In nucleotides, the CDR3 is TGTGCCAGCAGCCAAGATCCCAGGGGATCCTACGAGCAGTACTTC. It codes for CASSQDPRGSYEQYF.

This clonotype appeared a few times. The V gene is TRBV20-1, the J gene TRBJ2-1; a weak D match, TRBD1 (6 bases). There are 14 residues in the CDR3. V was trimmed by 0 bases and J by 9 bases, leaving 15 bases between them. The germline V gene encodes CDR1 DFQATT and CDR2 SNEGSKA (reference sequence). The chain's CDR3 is CSARDQGLGREQFF. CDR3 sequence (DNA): TGCAGTGCTAGAGATCAGGGGCTAGGCCGTGAGCAGTTCTTC.

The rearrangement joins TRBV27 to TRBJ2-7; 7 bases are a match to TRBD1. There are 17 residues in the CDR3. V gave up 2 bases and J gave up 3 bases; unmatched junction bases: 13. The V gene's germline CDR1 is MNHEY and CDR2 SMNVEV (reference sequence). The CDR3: CASSLLPGQAHSYEQYF. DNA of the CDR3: TGTGCCAGCAGTTTACTTCCCGGACAGGCCCACAGCTACGAGCAGTACTTC.

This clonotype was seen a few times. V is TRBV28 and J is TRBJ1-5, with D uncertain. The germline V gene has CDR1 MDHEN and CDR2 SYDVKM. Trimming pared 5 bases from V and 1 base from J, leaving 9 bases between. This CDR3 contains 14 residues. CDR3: CASSPPLSNQPQHF. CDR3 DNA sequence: TGTGCCAGCAGTCCCCCACTCAGCAATCAGCCCCAGCATTTT.

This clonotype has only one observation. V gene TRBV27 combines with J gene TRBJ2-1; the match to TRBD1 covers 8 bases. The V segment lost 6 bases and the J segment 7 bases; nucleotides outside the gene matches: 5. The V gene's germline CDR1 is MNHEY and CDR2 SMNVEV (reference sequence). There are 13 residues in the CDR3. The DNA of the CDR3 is TGTGCCAGCAGCAGGGGGCATGTGAATGAGCAGTTCTTC. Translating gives CASSRGHVNEQFF.